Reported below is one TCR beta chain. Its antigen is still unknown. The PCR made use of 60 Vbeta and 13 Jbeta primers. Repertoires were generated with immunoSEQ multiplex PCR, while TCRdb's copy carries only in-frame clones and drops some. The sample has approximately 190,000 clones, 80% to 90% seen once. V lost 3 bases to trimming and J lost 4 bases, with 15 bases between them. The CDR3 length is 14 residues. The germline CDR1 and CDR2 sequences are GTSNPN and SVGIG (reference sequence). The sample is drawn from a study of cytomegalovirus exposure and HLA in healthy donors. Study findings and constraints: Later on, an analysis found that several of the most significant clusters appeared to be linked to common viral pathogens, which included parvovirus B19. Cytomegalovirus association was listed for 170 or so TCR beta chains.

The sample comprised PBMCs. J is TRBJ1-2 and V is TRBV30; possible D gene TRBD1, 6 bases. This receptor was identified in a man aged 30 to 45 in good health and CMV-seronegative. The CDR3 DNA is TGTGCCTGGAGCGCCAACAGGGTAACCTATGGCTACACCTTC. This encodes CAWSANRVTYGYTF.